Below are 27 T cell receptor beta chains sequenced from a single sample in a study of identical twins. Each CDR3 protein gets one entry after TCRdb re-called the 5' RACE reads with MiXCR. The sample lists about 810,000 distinct CDR3 sequences; over 9% were seen once. This sample was shared with a second study, whose subject was yellow fever vaccine responses in identical twins.

Sequencing used PBMCs. These receptors were taken from a woman between 18 and 29 years old in good health.

This clonotype was observed at least ten times. The CDR3 nucleotides are TGTGCCAGCAGCCAAGAATACGACAGGTCGAACACTGAAGCTTTCTTT. Encoded protein: CASSQEYDRSNTEAFF. The chain has TRBV3-1 and TRBJ1-1; D may be TRBD1 (6 bases). Germline-derived CDR1 and CDR2 are LGHDT and YNNKEL (reference sequence). The V and J ends lost 0 bases and 1 base respectively, with 12 bases between them. The CDR3 totals 16 residues.

This clonotype has only a few counts. The V and J genes are TRBV25-1 and TRBJ2-7; 10 nucleotides line up with TRBD1. Germline V CDR1 and CDR2: MGHDK, SYGVNS. This CDR3 has 14 amino acids. Germline trimming cut 10 bases from V and 2 bases from J; bases unmatched to any gene: 8. The CDR3, as DNA: TGTGCCACCACGGTCGGACAGGGGGCCTACGAGCAGTACTTC. It specifies CATTVGQGAYEQYF.

The chain employs TRBV29-1 and TRBJ2-5; TRBD1 aligns across 7 bases. This CDR3 is built from 13 residues. After removal of 7 bases from V and 0 bases from J, the junction contained 5 bases not matched to a gene. The germline V gene encodes CDR1 SQVTM and CDR2 ANQGSEA. The CDR3 coding sequence is TGCAGCGCCCTTGGACAGGACCAAGAGACCCAGTACTTC. Its protein product is CSALGQDQETQYF.

This clonotype was counted between two and nine times. This rearrangement joins TRBV7-8 to TRBJ1-1; D is perhaps TRBD1 (5 bases). Trimming removed 4 bases at V and 5 bases at J, with 20 bases between. The CDR3 covers 16 residues. Germline V gives CDR1 SGHVS, CDR2 FQNEAQ. As DNA, the CDR3 is TGTGCCAGCAGCTCTAGGACCGATACCAGGGCGACTGAAGCTTTCTTT. Amino acids: CASSSRTDTRATEAFF.

This clonotype was seen just once. The V gene is TRBV13, the J gene TRBJ2-2; 8 bases match TRBD2. In germline, CDR1 is PRHDT, CDR2 FYEKMQ (reference sequence). The CDR3 spans 19 residues. The junction had 18 bases not matched to a gene; V was cut back by 2 bases and J by 7 bases. CDR3 residues: CASSLTPRLAGGSDGELFF. For the CDR3, the DNA is TGTGCCAGCAGCTTAACCCCGCGCCTTGCGGGAGGATCGGACGGGGAGCTGTTTTTT.

A few counts support this clonotype. The chain is built from TRBV29-1 and TRBJ2-1; the D is unclear. Trimming removed 3 bases from V and 4 bases from J, with 16 bases in between. Germline V gene data show CDR1 as SQVTM and CDR2 as ANQGSEA. This CDR3 region has 15 residues. CDR3 amino acids: CSVDLGGWKYNEQFF. CDR3 in DNA: TGCAGCGTTGATTTAGGCGGTTGGAAGTACAATGAGCAGTTCTTC.

This clonotype was observed a few times. The chain combines TRBV5-1 with TRBJ1-1; no firm D call. The ends were cut back, 4 bases at V and 1 base at J, with 8 bases in the middle. The CDR3 has 13 amino acids. Germline V gene data show CDR1 as SGHRS and CDR2 as YFSETQ. The CDR3 loop is CASSNRRNTEAFF. CDR3 coding DNA: TGCGCCAGCAGCAACCGACGGAACACTGAAGCTTTCTTT.

The chain employs TRBV7-3 and TRBJ2-7; D is unresolved. The germline gives CDR1 SGHTA, CDR2 FQGTGA. This CDR3 is built from 12 residues. V was trimmed by 6 bases and J by 5 bases, leaving 11 bases between them. Written as DNA, the CDR3 is TGTGCCAGCAGGTCCTCCTCGGACGAGCAGTACTTC. Its translation: CASRSSSDEQYF.

The chain couples TRBV27 to TRBJ2-5; D may be TRBD1 (7 bases). The length of the CDR3 is 16 residues. Germline V gives CDR1 MNHEY, CDR2 SMNVEV (reference sequence). Trimming took off 5 bases at V and 2 bases at J, with 18 bases between the two ends. CDR3 in DNA: TGTGCCAGCAGTGCCATCCCAGGGGGGCCTCAAGAGACCCAGTACTTC. This codes for CASSAIPGGPQETQYF.

The V call is TRBV6-5, the J call TRBJ2-3; D possibly corresponds to TRBD2 (5 bases). Trimming stripped 1 base from V and 4 bases from J, with 15 bases between. CDR1 is MNHEY and CDR2 is SVGAGI in the germline V gene. The CDR3 has 16 residues. DNA of the CDR3: TGTGCCAGCAGTTACTTGGCAGCCGGTAGCGCAGATACGCAGTATTTT. Translated, it gives CASSYLAAGSADTQYF.

Here the CDR3 DNA reads TGCGCCAGCAACGTCGGACAGGTCCCAAGCTCTGGGGCCAACGTCCTGACTTTC. It encodes CASNVGQVPSSGANVLTF. The rearrangement links TRBV5-1 to TRBJ2-6, with 7 nucleotides matching TRBD1. V was pared by 6 bases and J by 0 bases, with 12 bases of the junction left unmatched. CDR1 and CDR2 (germline): SGHRS, YFSETQ. The CDR3 consists of 18 residues.

With regard to this clonotype: Relative to the germline gene, one junction end is altered; a read error may explain this. The chain employs TRBV20-1 and TRBJ2-1; D possibly corresponds to TRBD2 (6 bases). Looked up from germline, CDR1 is DFQATT and CDR2 is SNEGSKA (reference sequence). The CDR3 extends over 16 amino acids. CDR3 residues: CCAPWRGPSSYNEQFF. The CDR3 DNA follows: TGCTGTGCCCCCTGGAGGGGACCTAGCTCCTACAATGAGCAGTTCTTC.

This clonotype was seen more than once but under ten times. The rearrangement uses TRBV6-2 or TRBV6-3 and TRBJ2-7; 9 bases map to TRBD2. Per the germline V gene, CDR1 is MNHEY and CDR2 is SVGEGT. Trimming took 5 bases from V and 4 from J; bases not matched to a gene: 9. The CDR3 is 15 amino acids. CDR3 in amino acids: CASSRGLTSGYEQYV. The CDR3 DNA reads TGTGCCAGCAGTAGGGGCTTGACTAGCGGATACGAGCAGTACGTC.

The chain recombines TRBV20-1 with TRBJ1-4; no definite D call. This CDR3 is built from 13 residues. Per germline, CDR1 DFQATT and CDR2 SNEGSKA (reference sequence). Trimming took off 2 bases at V and 7 bases at J, with 11 bases between the two ends. This CDR3 reads CSARRAFSEKLFF. The CDR3 DNA reads TGCAGTGCTAGAAGGGCTTTTTCTGAAAAACTGTTTTTT.

This clonotype was seen at least ten times. The CDR3 region is CASNVDRGSNQPQHF. CDR3 coding DNA: TGTGCCAGCAACGTGGACAGGGGAAGCAATCAGCCCCAGCATTTT. This chain uses TRBV6-1 with TRBJ1-5; 9 nucleotides agree with TRBD1. The germline V gene encodes CDR1 MNHNS and CDR2 SASEGT. The CDR3 runs to 15 residues. The V gene end was trimmed by 7 bases and the J gene end by 1 base; junction bases not matched to a gene: 5.

This rearrangement joins TRBV7-2 to TRBJ1-1; D remains unclear. Germline V lookup: CDR1 SGHTA, CDR2 FQGNSA. The CDR3 sequence is 17 residues long. The V and J ends lost 1 base and 0 bases respectively, with 15 bases between them. The CDR3 bases are TGTGCCAGCAGCTTAGAGCACGGGAAGCCGATGAACACTGAAGCTTTCTTT. It translates to CASSLEHGKPMNTEAFF.

This clonotype was counted between two and nine times. The chain is built from TRBV5-1 and TRBJ2-2; 7 nucleotides agree with TRBD1. Trimming took 1 base from V and 1 from J; bases not matched to a gene: 16. The CDR3 spans 20 residues. Looked up from germline, CDR1 is SGHRS and CDR2 is YFSETQ. The DNA of the CDR3 is TGCGCCAGCAGCTTGTTTGCCCGGGTCGGGACAGCAGAGAACACCGGGGAGCTGTTTTTT. This codes for CASSLFARVGTAENTGELFF.

This clonotype was counted between two and nine times. The V gene is TRBV12-3 or TRBV12-4, the J gene TRBJ2-4; either TRBD1 or TRBD2 may supply D (5 bases each). The V gene lost 7 bases and the J gene lost 7 bases, with 23 bases spanning the gap. This CDR3 has 16 residues. CDR3 nucleotide sequence: TGTGCCAGCACCCCGGCTTACCCTCGTGGGGGTAACATTCAGTACTTC. Translating gives CASTPAYPRGGNIQYF.

The chain couples TRBV6-5 to TRBJ2-7; 8 bases fit TRBD2. Germline V CDR1 and CDR2: MNHEY, SVGAGI. The V gene end was trimmed by 0 bases and the J gene end by 2 bases; junction bases not matched to a gene: 3. This CDR3 is built from 15 residues. CDR3 sequence reads: CASSYSGGGTYEQYV. The CDR3 DNA reads as TGTGCCAGCAGTTACTCGGGCGGGGGGACCTACGAGCAGTACGTC.

This chain links TRBV15 with TRBJ2-5, with TRBD2 matching over 9 bases. This CDR3 region has 17 residues. J was trimmed by 1 base and V by 0 bases; bases with no gene match: 6. Germline V lookup: CDR1 LNHNV, CDR2 YYDKDF (reference sequence). The CDR3: CATSRDVTSGLQETQYF. In DNA form, the CDR3 reads TGTGCCACCAGCAGAGATGTGACTAGCGGTCTCCAAGAGACCCAGTACTTC. Full variable domain (missing parts from reference TRBV15 and TRBJ2-5): DAMVIQNPRYQVTQFGKPVTLSCSQTLNHNVMYWYQQKSSQAPKLLFHYYDKDFNNEADTPDNFQSRRPNTSFCFLDIRSPGLGDTAMYLCATSRDVTSGLQETQYFGPGTRLLVL.

This clonotype was counted only a few times. The chain employs TRBV27 and TRBJ2-1; 9 nucleotides align to TRBD2. J gave up 5 bases and V 7 bases, and 12 bases lay outside the gene matches. Germline CDR1 MNHEY, CDR2 SMNVEV (reference sequence). This CDR3 contains 16 residues. The CDR3, as DNA: TGTGCCAGCACCGGAAGCGGGAGGAGTCCGCACAATGAGCAGTTCTTC. This translates into CASTGSGRSPHNEQFF.

This sequence joins TRBV5-1 and TRBJ2-5; possible D gene TRBD2, 6 bases. The ends were cut back, 1 base at V and 1 base at J, with 11 bases in the middle. Germline-derived CDR1 and CDR2 are SGHRS and YFSETQ. The CDR3 is made up of 15 amino acids. CDR3 sequence (DNA): TGCGCCAGCAGCTTGAGAAGGGACTTCCAAGAGACCCAGTACTTC. Encoded protein: CASSLRRDFQETQYF.

The chain recombines TRBV27 with TRBJ1-4; D ambiguous. The germline gives CDR1 MNHEY, CDR2 SMNVEV (reference sequence). The CDR3 consists of 13 residues. V lost 10 bases and J lost 2, with 11 bases in between. The DNA of the CDR3 is TGTGCCACCTGGAGCAGGACTAATGAAAAACTGTTTTTT. It is translated as CATWSRTNEKLFF.

The table lists this clonotype with a few counts. The genes are TRBV15 and TRBJ2-7, with D unresolved. From germline, CDR1 is LNHNV and CDR2 YYDKDF (reference sequence). CDR3 length equals 12 residues. V lost 0 bases and J 7 bases, leaving 7 bases between the germline ends. CDR3 sequence (DNA): TGTGCCACCAGCAGAGACTGGATGGAGCAGTACGTC. This sequence encodes CATSRDWMEQYV.

This chain uses TRBV12-3 or TRBV12-4 with TRBJ2-7; no clear D. V lost 6 bases and J lost 0, with 12 bases in between. CDR3 length: 14 residues. The CDR3 here is CASRFLGSSYEQYF. CDR3 sequence (DNA): TGTGCCAGCAGGTTCCTCGGTAGCTCCTACGAGCAGTACTTC.

In its sample, this clonotype was seen many times. V gene TRBV5-6 combines with J gene TRBJ2-1; D may match TRBD1 or TRBD2 (5 bases each). The CDR3 sequence is 16 residues long. Trimming took 0 bases from V and 8 from J, leaving 18 bases between them. The germline CDR1 and CDR2 sequences are SGHDT and YYEEEE. CDR3 region: CASSLGGLQGGDEQFF. DNA for the CDR3: TGTGCCAGCAGCTTGGGAGGGTTGCAGGGCGGAGATGAGCAGTTCTTC.

This clonotype was seen a handful of times. This chain joins TRBV2 and TRBJ2-1; D is ambiguous. Germline V gene data show CDR1 as SNHLY and CDR2 as FYNNEI. Trimming shortened V by 6 bases and J by 15 bases, and 21 bases separated the two germline ends. The CDR3 consists of 13 residues. CDR3 in amino acids: CASRSRWATLPFF. CDR3 in DNA: TGTGCCAGCAGGTCAAGGTGGGCGACCCTCCCGTTCTTC.